The 16 T cell receptor beta chains presented below share a single source sample, sequenced in a study of breast tumors, draining lymph nodes, adjacent tissues. Axillary draining lymph nodes of breast cancer patients supplied the node samples. MiXCR, run by TCRdb on the multiplex PCR reads, gives a single entry per CDR3 protein. The data show about 230,000 distinct CDR3 sequences, about 30% seen once. Sequencing was done on a sample of axillary lymph node tissue. The receptor source for this set is a female donor with breast cancer. Some clones in this sample may be carry-over from other donors' samples.

Ten or more counts support this clonotype. The genes are TRBV5-6 and TRBJ2-1, with no clear D. Germline lookup yields CDR1 SGHDT and CDR2 YYEEEE. The CDR3 covers 12 residues. V lost 1 base to trimming and J lost 7 bases, with 6 bases between them. CDR3 protein: CASSLSLNEQFF. The CDR3 bases are TGTGCCAGCAGCTTGTCCCTTAATGAGCAGTTCTTC.

Many counts were recorded for this clonotype. The chain recombines TRBV6-1 with TRBJ2-2; 8 positions agree with TRBD2. Looked up from germline, CDR1 is MNHNS and CDR2 is SASEGT. The CDR3 is made up of 15 amino acids. After removal of 6 bases from V and 2 bases from J, the junction contained 5 bases not matched to a gene. CDR3 nucleotide sequence: TGTGCCAGCAGATTAGCGGGACTTAACACCGGGGAGCTGTTTTTT. This codes for CASRLAGLNTGELFF.

The gene calls are TRBV5-6 and TRBJ1-2, with 7 bases aligning to TRBD1. The germline gives CDR1 SGHDT, CDR2 YYEEEE. The length of the CDR3 is 14 residues. With V trimmed by 1 base and J by 3 bases, 3 bases remained unmatched. The CDR3 DNA is TGTGCCAGCAGCTTGACAGGGGTCCACTATGGCTACACCTTC. Translated, it gives CASSLTGVHYGYTF.

This clonotype turned up a few times. The V gene is TRBV5-1, the J gene TRBJ1-6; tentative D call: TRBD1 (6 bases). V was clipped by 3 bases and J by 9 bases, with 19 bases between them. Germline-derived CDR1 and CDR2 are SGHRS and YFSETQ. The CDR3 is 16 amino acids. The CDR3 loop is CASSSSGQSGISPLHF. CDR3 nucleotides: TGCGCCAGCAGCTCCTCCGGACAGAGTGGCATTTCACCCCTCCACTTT.

There are many counts of this clonotype. The chain links TRBV4-1 to TRBJ1-5, with D unclear. The V gene lost 0 bases and the J gene lost 7 bases, with 13 bases spanning the gap. The CDR3 totals 15 residues. CDR1 is MGHRA, CDR2 YSYEKL, per germline. CDR3 loop: CASSQDPGSRQPQHF. CDR3 sequence (DNA): TGCGCCAGCAGCCAAGACCCGGGGTCGAGGCAGCCCCAGCATTTT.

This chain joins TRBV20-1 and TRBJ1-3; no definite D call. The CDR3 loop spans 13 amino acids. V was cut by 5 bases and J by 6 bases, with 14 bases left in between. Germline lookup yields CDR1 DFQATT and CDR2 SNEGSKA (reference sequence). The chain's CDR3 is CSARAMYENTIYF. The CDR3 DNA reads as TGCAGTGCTCGGGCGATGTATGAAAACACCATATATTTT.

A few counts support this clonotype. A much larger clone differs from this one at a single base, so this may be a read error. The CDR3, as DNA: TGCAGTGCCAGCAACGGGGATAACTATGCCTACACCTTC. Translated: CSASNGDNYAYTF. This chain connects TRBV20-1 to TRBJ1-2; no definite D call. CDR1 and CDR2 from the germline V gene are DFQATT and SNEGSKA (reference sequence). This CDR3 is built from 13 residues.

For this clonotype: This may arise from a read error, as a much more abundant clone is one base away. The chain links TRBV18 to TRBJ1-2; tentatively, D is TRBD1 (5 bases). V gave up 6 bases and J gave up 8 bases, with 16 bases separating them. The CDR3 length is 13 residues. Germline V gene lookup returns CDR1 KGHSH and CDR2 LQKENI. Written as DNA, the CDR3 is TGTGCCAGCTCCTCGAACGGGGCGGAAGGCTACACCTTC. It is translated as CASSSNGAEGYTF.

This clonotype was seen at least ten times. This sequence joins TRBV7-2 and TRBJ1-4; D uncertain. Germline CDR1 SGHTA, CDR2 FQGNSA. Deletions cut 4 bases from V and 0 bases from J, with 15 bases between. The CDR3 is 17 amino acids. The CDR3 spells CASSSQVGLATNEKLFF. The CDR3 coding sequence is TGTGCCAGCAGCTCCCAGGTCGGCCTAGCAACTAATGAAAAACTGTTTTTT.

This clonotype was seen repeatedly, ten times or more. The chain is built from TRBV19 and TRBJ1-2; 8 bases align to TRBD1. Per germline, CDR1 LNHDA and CDR2 SQIVND (reference sequence). The CDR3 covers 16 residues. V trimming: 7 bases; J trimming: 4 bases; junction bases outside the gene matches: 14. The CDR3 nucleotides are TGTGCCAGTACAGGCGTCGGACAGGGTAGAGTCTATGGCTACACCTTC. It encodes CASTGVGQGRVYGYTF.

This clonotype has only a few counts. Because it lacks the conserved phenylalanine or tryptophan at the end, this CDR3 is likely a read error. V is TRBV12-3 or TRBV12-4 and J is TRBJ2-1, with TRBD2 identical over 8 bases. The CDR3 contains 14 residues. The ends lost 4 bases at V and 13 bases at J; junction bases unmatched: 12. CDR3 loop: CASSSQQGTSVQFL. As DNA, the CDR3 is TGTGCCAGCAGTTCTCAGCAGGGGACTAGTGTTCAGTTCCTC.

A note on this clonotype: One base away lies a much larger clone, so this may be a sequencing read error. V gene TRBV18 combines with J gene TRBJ2-1; D remains unclear. Germline values: CDR1 KGHSH, CDR2 LQKENI. This CDR3 has 12 amino acids. CDR3 nucleotides: TGTGCCAGCTCGCCTCTTTCCAATAAGCAGTTCTTC. It codes for CASSPLSNKQFF.

This clonotype was counted ten times or more. V is TRBV2 and J is TRBJ1-5, with D perhaps TRBD1 (6 bases). CDR3 size: 15 residues. The V gene lost 2 bases and the J gene lost 3 bases, with 11 bases spanning the gap. The V gene's germline CDR1 is SNHLY and CDR2 FYNNEI. For the CDR3, the DNA is TGTGCCAGCAGTGAACTTACAGGGAACAATCAGCCCCAGCATTTT. Protein sequence: CASSELTGNNQPQHF.

This clonotype occurred many times. J is TRBJ1-1 and V is TRBV12-3 or TRBV12-4, with TRBD1 identical over 7 bases. V lost 4 bases to trimming and J lost 1 base; unmatched junction nucleotides: 3. There are 14 residues in the CDR3. The CDR3 DNA reads as TGTGCCAGCAGTTACAGGGGCCGGAACACTGAAGCTTTCTTT. Residues: CASSYRGRNTEAFF.

In this sample, this clonotype turned up many times. The CDR3 DNA follows: TGCAGCGTTGAAGGGGCCCCTCTAGCCAAAAACATTCAGTACTTC. This codes for CSVEGAPLAKNIQYF. This chain joins TRBV29-1 and TRBJ2-4; D remains unclear. This CDR3 has 15 residues. The V gene's germline CDR1 is SQVTM and CDR2 ANQGSEA. Trimming took off 1 base at V and 0 bases at J, with 10 bases between the two ends.

Details on this clonotype: A read error may account for a junction end that differs from germline. The chain has TRBV19 and TRBJ2-2, with 8 bases lining up with TRBD2. The germline V gene has CDR1 LNHDA and CDR2 SQIVND (reference sequence). The CDR3 sequence is 15 residues long. The CDR3 loop reads CASGITGLAYGELFF. The CDR3 region has the DNA TGTGCCAGTGGTATAACAGGACTAGCTTACGGGGAGCTGTTTTTT.